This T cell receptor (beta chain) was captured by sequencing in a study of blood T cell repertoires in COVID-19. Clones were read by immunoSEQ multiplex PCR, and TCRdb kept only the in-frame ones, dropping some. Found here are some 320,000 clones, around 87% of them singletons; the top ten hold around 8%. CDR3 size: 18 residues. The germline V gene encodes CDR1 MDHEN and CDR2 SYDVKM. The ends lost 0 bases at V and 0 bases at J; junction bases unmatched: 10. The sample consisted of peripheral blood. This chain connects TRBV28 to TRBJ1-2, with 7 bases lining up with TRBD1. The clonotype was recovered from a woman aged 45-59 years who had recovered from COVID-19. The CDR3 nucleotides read TGTGCCAGCAGTTTATGGCGTGGAGGGGGCGCAACTAACTATGGCTACACCTTC. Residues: CASSLWRGGGATNYGYTF.